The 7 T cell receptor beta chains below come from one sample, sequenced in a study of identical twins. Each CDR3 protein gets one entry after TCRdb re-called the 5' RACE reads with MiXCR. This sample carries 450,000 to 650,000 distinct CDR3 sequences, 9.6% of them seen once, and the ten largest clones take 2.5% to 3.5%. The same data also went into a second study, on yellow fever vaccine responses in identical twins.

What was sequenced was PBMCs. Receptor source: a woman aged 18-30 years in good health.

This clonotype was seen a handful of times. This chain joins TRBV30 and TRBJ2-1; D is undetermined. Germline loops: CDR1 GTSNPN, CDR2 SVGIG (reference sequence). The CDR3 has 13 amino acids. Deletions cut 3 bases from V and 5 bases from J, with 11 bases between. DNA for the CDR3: TGTGCCTGGAGCATCCTTGGCCACAATGAGCAGTTCTTC. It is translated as CAWSILGHNEQFF.

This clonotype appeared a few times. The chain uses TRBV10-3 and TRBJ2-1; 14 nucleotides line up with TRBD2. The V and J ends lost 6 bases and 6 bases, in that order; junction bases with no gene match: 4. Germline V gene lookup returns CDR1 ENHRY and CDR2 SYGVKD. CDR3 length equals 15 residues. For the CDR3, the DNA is TGTGCCATCAGCCCCGGACTAGCGGGAGGCAATGAGCAGTTCTTC. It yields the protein CAISPGLAGGNEQFF.

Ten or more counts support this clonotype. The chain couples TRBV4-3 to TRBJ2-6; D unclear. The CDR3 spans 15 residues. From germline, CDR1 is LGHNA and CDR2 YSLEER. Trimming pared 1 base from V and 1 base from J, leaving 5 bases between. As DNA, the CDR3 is TGCGCCAGCAGCCAAGGACAATCTGGGGCCAACGTCCTGACTTTC. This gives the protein CASSQGQSGANVLTF.

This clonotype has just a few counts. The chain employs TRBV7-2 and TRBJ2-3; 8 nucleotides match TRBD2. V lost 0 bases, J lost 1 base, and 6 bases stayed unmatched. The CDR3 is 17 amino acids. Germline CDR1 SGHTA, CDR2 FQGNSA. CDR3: CASSLAHGLAGTDTQYF. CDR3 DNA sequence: TGTGCCAGCAGCTTAGCCCACGGACTAGCAGGCACAGATACGCAGTATTTT. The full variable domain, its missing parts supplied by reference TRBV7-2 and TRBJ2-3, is GAGVSQSPSNKVTEKGKDVELRCDPISGHTALYWYRQSLGQGLEFLIYFQGNSAPDKSGLPSDRFSAERTGGSVSTLTIQRTQQEDSAVYLCASSLAHGLAGTDTQYFGPGTRLTVL.

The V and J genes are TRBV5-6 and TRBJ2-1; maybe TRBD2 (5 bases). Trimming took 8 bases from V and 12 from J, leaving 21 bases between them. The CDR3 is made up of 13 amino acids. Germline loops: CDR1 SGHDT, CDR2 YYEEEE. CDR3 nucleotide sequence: TGTGCCAGGGGCCCCGGGCGAGGGTCTGCGCAGTTCTTC. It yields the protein CARGPGRGSAQFF.

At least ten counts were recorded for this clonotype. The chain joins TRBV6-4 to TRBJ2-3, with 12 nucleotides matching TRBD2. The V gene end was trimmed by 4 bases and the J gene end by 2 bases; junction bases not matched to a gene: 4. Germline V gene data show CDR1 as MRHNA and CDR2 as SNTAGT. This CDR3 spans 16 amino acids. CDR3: CASSVLAGGPTDTQYF. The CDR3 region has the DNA TGTGCCAGCAGTGTCCTAGCGGGGGGGCCCACAGATACGCAGTATTTT.

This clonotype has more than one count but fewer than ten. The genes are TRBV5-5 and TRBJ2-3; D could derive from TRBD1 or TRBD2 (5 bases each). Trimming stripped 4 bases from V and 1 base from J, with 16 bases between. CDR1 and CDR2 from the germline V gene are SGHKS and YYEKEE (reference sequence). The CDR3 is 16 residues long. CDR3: CASSPRVGARTDTQYF. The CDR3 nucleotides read TGTGCCAGCAGCCCGCGGGTCGGGGCCCGCACAGATACGCAGTATTTT.